The entry below describes one T cell receptor (beta chain). The antigen is not known. The sample belongs to a study of cytomegalovirus exposure and HLA in healthy donors. Study-wide background: Tens of millions of unique TCRs from HLA-typed donors were held in an early release of data.

The study, taken as a whole, reports: Exclusion as indistinguishable affected some V segments, including TRBV6-2 and TRBV6-3. TCR association rates varied by HLA locus in a later analysis, with DRB1 highest and HLA-C lowest.

The primer mix had 60 Vbeta and 13 Jbeta primers. Measured with immunoSEQ multiplex PCR; TCRdb has only the in-frame clones, and not every one. This sample has around 150,000 clones, with roughly 80% found just once. These donors counted as nominally healthy when sampled, but unrecorded immune exposures were likely. The CDR3 spans 13 residues. The junction had 3 bases not matched to a gene; V was cut back by 2 bases and J by 8 bases. Germline V CDR1 and CDR2: SGHRS, YFSETQ. Sequenced sample: PBMCs. The J gene is TRBJ1-4, the V gene TRBV5-1; 7 bases are a match to TRBD1. The receptor comes from a female donor in good health and CMV-seronegative. CDR3 in amino acids: CASSFTGEEKLFF. For the CDR3, the DNA is TGCGCCAGCAGCTTCACAGGGGAGGAAAAACTGTTTTTT.